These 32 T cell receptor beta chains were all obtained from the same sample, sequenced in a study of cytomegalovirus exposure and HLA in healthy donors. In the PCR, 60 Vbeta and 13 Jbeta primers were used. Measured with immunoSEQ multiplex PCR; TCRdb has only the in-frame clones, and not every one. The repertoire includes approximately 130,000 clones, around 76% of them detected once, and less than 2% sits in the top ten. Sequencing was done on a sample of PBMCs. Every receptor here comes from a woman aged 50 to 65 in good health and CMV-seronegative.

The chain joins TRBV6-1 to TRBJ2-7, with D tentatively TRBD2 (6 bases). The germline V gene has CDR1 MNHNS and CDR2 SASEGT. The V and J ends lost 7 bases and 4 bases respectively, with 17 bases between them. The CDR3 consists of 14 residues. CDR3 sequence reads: CASTRSLAGYEQYV. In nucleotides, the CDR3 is TGTGCCAGCACCCGCAGCCTTGCGGGATACGAGCAGTACGTC.

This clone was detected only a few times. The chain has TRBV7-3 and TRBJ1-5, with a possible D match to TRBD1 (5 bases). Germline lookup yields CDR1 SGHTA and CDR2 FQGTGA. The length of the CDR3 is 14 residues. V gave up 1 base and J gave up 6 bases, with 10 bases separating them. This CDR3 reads CASSLMGRGQPQHF. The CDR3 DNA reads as TGTGCCAGCAGCTTAATGGGGCGAGGTCAGCCCCAGCATTTT. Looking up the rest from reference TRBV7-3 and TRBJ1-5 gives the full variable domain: GAGVSQTPSNKVTEKGKYVELRCDPISGHTALYWYRQSLGQGPEFLIYFQGTGAADDSGLPNDRFFAVRPEGSVSTLKIQRTERGDSAVYLCASSLMGRGQPQHFGDGTRLSIL.

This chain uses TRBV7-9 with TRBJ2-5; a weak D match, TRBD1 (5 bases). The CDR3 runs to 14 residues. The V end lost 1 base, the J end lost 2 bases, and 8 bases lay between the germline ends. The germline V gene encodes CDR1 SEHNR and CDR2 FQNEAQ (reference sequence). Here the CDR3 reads CASSLESGQETQYF. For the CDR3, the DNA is TGTGCCAGCAGCTTAGAATCAGGGCAAGAGACCCAGTACTTC.

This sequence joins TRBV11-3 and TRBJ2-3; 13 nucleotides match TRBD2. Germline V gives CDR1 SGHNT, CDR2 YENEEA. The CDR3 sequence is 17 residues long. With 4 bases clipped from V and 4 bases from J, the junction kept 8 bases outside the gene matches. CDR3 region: CASSSRLAGGSSDTQYF. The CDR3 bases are TGTGCCAGCAGCTCGAGACTAGCGGGAGGATCCTCAGATACGCAGTATTTT.

This CDR3 reads CASSQDRRLAGGQQFF. The CDR3 DNA reads TGTGCCAGCAGCCAAGATAGAAGGCTAGCGGGAGGCCAGCAGTTCTTC. V is TRBV4-2 and J is TRBJ2-1, with 11 positions matching TRBD2. The CDR3 runs to 16 residues. CDR1 is LGHNA and CDR2 is YNFKEQ in the germline V gene. The V gene end was trimmed by 0 bases and the J gene end by 11 bases; junction bases not matched to a gene: 9.

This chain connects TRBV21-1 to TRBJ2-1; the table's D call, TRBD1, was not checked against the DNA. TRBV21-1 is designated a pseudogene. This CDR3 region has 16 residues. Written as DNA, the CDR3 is TGTGCCAGCAGCAAAGGGGAACAGGGGGGCTACAATGAGCAGTTCTTC. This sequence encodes CASSKGEQGGYNEQFF.

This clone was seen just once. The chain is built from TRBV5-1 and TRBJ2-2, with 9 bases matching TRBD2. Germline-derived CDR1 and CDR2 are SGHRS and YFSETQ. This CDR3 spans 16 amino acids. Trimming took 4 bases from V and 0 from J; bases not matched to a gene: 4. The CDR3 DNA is TGCGCCAGCAGCAACGGGACTAGCCCGAACACCGGGGAGCTGTTTTTT. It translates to CASSNGTSPNTGELFF.

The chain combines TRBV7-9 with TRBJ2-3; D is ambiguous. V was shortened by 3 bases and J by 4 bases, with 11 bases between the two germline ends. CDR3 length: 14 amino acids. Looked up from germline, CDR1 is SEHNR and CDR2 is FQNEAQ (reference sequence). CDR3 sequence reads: CASSFPEVPDTQYF. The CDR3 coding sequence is TGTGCCAGCAGCTTTCCCGAGGTCCCAGATACGCAGTATTTT.

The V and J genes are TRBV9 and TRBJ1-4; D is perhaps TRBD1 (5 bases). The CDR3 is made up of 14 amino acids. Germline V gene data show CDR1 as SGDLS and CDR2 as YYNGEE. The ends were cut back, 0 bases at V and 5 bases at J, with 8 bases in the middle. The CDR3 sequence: CASSVGQLNEKLFF. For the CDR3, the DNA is TGTGCCAGCAGCGTAGGACAGTTAAATGAAAAACTGTTTTTT.

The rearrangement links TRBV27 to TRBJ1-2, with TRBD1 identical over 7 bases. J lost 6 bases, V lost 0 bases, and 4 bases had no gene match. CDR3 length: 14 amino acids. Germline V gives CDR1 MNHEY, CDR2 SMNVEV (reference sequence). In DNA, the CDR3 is TGTGCCAGCAGTTTATCAGGGGGCGCTGATGGCTACACCTTC. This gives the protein CASSLSGGADGYTF.

DNA of the CDR3: TGTGCCAGCAGCTCCGATAGCGAGATACGTTACAATGAGCAGTTCTTC. Its protein is CASSSDSEIRYNEQFF. The V call is TRBV7-9, the J call TRBJ2-1, with D possibly being TRBD2 (5 bases). Trimming shortened V by 4 bases and J by 4 bases, and 17 bases separated the two germline ends. The CDR3 is 16 amino acids. Per germline, CDR1 SEHNR and CDR2 FQNEAQ (reference sequence).

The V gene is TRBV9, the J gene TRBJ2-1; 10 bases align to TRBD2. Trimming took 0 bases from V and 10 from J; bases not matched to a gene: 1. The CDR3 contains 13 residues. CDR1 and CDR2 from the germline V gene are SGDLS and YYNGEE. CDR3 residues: CASSVVLAGEQFF. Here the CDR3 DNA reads TGTGCCAGCAGCGTAGTACTAGCGGGGGAGCAGTTCTTC.

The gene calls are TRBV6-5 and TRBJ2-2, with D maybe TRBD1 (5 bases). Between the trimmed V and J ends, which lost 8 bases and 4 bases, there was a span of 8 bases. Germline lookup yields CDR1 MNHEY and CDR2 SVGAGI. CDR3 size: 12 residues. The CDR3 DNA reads TGTGCCAGCGCCAGGGCCACCGGGGAGCTGTTTTTT. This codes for CASARATGELFF.

The CDR3 loop reads CASSLSTGTYEQYF. For the CDR3, the DNA is TGTGCCAGCAGCCTTAGCACAGGGACCTACGAGCAGTACTTC. This chain connects TRBV7-9 to TRBJ2-7; D may be TRBD1 (6 bases). This CDR3 region has 14 residues. CDR1 is SEHNR, CDR2 FQNEAQ, per germline (reference sequence). Deletions cut 5 bases from V and 2 bases from J, with 13 bases between.

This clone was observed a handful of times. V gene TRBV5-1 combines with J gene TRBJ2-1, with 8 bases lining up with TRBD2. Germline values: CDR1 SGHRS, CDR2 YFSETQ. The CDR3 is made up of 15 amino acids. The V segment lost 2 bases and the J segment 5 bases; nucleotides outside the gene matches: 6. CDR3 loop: CASSLRTSNNNEQFF. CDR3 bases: TGCGCCAGCAGCTTAAGGACTAGCAATAACAATGAGCAGTTCTTC.

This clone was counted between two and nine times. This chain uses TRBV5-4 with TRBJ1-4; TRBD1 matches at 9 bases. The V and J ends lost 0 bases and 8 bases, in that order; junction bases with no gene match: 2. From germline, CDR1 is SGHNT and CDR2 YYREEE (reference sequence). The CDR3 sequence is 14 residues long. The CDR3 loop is CASSLGTGDEKLFF. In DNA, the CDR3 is TGTGCCAGCAGCTTGGGGACAGGGGACGAAAAACTGTTTTTT.

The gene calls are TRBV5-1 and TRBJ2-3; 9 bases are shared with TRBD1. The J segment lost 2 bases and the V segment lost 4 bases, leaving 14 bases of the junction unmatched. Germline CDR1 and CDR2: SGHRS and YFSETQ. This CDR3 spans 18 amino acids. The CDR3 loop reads CASSRGTGRMGATDTQYF. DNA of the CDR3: TGCGCCAGCAGCCGAGGGACAGGGAGAATGGGCGCCACAGATACGCAGTATTTT.

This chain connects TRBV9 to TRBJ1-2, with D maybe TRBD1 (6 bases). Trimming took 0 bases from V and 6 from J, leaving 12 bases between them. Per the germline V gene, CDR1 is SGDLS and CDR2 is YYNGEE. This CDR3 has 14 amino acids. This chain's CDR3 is CASSVAPRGDGYTF. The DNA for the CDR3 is TGTGCCAGCAGCGTAGCTCCCAGGGGTGATGGCTACACCTTC.

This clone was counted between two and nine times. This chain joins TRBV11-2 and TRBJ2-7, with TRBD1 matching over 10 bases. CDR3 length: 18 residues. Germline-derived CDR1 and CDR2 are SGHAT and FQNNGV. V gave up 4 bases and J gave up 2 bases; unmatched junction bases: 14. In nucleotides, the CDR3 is TGTGCCAGCAGCTCCCTCAACCGGGACAGGGGAGATACCTACGAGCAGTACTTC. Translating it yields CASSSLNRDRGDTYEQYF.

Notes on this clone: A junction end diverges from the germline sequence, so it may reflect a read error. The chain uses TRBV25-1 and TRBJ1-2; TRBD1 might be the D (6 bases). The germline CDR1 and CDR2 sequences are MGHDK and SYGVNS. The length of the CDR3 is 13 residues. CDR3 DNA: TGTGCCAGCAGTGAATCCCTTCATGGGGGCTACCCCTTC. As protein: CASSESLHGGYPF.

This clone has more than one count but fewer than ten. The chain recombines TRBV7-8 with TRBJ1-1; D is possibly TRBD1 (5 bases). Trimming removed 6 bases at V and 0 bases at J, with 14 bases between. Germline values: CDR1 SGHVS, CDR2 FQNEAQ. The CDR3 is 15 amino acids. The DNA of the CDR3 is TGTGCCAGCAGACCTATCCGACAGATGAACACTGAAGCTTTCTTT. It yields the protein CASRPIRQMNTEAFF.

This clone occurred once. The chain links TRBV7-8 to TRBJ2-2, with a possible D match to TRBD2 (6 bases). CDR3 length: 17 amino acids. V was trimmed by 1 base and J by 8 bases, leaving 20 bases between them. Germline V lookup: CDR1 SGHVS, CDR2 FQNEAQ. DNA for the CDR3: TGTGCCAGCAGCTTAGAGGGACTCCTAAAGGGTACAGGGGAGCTGTTTTTT. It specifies CASSLEGLLKGTGELFF.

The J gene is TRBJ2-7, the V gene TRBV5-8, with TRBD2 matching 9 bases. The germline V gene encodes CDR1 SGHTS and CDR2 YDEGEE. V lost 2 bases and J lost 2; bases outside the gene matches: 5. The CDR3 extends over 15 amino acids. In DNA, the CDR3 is TGTGCCAGCAGCTTACCCGGGACTAGCACCTACGAGCAGTACTTC. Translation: CASSLPGTSTYEQYF.

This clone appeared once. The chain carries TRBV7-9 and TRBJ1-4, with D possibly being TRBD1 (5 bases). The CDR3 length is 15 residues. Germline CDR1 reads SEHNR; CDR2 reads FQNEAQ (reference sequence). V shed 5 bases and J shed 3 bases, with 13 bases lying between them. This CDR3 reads CASSKGNQSNEKLFF. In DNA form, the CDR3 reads TGTGCCAGCAGCAAGGGGAACCAATCTAATGAAAAACTGTTTTTT.

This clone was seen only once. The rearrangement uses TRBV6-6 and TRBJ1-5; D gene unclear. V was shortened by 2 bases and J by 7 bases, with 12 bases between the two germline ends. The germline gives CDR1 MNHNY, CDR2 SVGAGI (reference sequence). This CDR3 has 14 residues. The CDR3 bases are TGTGCCAGCAGTTACGGAGCGGAGTTGCAGCCCCAGCATTTT. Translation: CASSYGAELQPQHF.

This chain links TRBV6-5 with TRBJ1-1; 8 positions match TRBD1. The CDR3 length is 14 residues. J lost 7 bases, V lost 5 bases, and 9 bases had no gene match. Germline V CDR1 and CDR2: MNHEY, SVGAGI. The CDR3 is CASSRPGGAVEAFF. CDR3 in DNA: TGTGCCAGCAGTAGACCAGGGGGCGCGGTTGAAGCTTTCTTT.

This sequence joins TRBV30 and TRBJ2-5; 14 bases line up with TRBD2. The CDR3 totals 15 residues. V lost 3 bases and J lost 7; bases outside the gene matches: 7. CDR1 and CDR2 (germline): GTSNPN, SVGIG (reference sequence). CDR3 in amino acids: CAWREGLAGASTQYF. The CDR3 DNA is TGTGCCTGGAGAGAGGGACTAGCGGGGGCGTCGACCCAGTACTTC.

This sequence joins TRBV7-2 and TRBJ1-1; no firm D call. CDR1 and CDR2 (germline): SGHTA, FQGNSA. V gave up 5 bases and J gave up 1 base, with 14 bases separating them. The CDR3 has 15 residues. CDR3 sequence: CASSPVGWANTEAFF. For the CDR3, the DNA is TGTGCCAGCAGCCCAGTTGGGTGGGCGAACACTGAAGCTTTCTTT. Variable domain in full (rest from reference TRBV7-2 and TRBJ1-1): GAGVSQSPSNKVTEKGKDVELRCDPISGHTALYWYRQSLGQGLEFLIYFQGNSAPDKSGLPSDRFSAERTGGSVSTLTIQRTQQEDSAVYLCASSPVGWANTEAFFGQGTRLTVV.

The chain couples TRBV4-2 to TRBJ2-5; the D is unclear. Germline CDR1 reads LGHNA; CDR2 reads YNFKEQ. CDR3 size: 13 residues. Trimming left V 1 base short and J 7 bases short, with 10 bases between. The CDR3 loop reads CASSQGSVPTQYF. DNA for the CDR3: TGTGCCAGCAGCCAAGGTTCTGTCCCGACCCAGTACTTC.

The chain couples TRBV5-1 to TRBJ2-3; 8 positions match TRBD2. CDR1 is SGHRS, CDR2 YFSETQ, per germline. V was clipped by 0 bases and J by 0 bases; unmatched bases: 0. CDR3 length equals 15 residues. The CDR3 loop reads CASSLGGRSTDTQYF. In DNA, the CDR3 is TGCGCCAGCAGCTTGGGCGGGAGGAGCACAGATACGCAGTATTTT. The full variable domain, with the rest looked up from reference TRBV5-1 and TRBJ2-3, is KAGVTQTPRYLIKTRGQQVTLSCSPISGHRSVSWYQQTPGQGLQFLFEYFSETQRNKGNFPGRFSGRQFSNSRSEMNVSTLELGDSALYLCASSLGGRSTDTQYFGPGTRLTVL.

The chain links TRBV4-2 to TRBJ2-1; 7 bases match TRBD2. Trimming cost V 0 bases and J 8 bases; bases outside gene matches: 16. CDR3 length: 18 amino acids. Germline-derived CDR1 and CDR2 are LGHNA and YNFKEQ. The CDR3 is CASSQDWISVRERDEQFF. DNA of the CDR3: TGTGCCAGCAGCCAAGATTGGATTTCCGTGCGGGAGAGGGATGAGCAGTTCTTC.

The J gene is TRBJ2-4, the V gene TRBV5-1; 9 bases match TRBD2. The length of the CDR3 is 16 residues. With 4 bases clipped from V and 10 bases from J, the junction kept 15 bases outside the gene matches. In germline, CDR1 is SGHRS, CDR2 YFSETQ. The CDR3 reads CASSTAGGRAFRIQYF. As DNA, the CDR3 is TGCGCCAGCAGCACCGCGGGCGGGAGGGCCTTTCGTATTCAGTACTTC.